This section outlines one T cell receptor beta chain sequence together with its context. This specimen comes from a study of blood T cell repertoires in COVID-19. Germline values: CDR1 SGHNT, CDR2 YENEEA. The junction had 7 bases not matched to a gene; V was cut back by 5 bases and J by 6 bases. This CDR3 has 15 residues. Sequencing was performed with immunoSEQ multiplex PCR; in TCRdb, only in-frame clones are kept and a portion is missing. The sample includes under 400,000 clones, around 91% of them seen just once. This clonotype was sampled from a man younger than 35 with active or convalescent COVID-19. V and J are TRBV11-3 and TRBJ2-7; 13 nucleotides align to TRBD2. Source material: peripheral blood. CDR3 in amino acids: CASSPGLAGEGEQYF. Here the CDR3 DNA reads TGTGCCAGCAGCCCAGGACTAGCGGGAGAAGGCGAGCAGTACTTC.